The next 5 T cell receptor beta chains were all read from a single sample in a study of blood T cell repertoires in COVID-19. The protocol was immunoSEQ multiplex PCR, while the TCRdb copy is restricted to in-frame clones and leaves out a portion. The sample shows hundreds of thousands of clones, about 90% of them seen only once. Sequencing was done on a sample of peripheral blood. The receptor set was obtained from a woman aged 40 to 50 who had recovered from COVID-19.

The V call is TRBV3-1 (or the pseudogene TRBV3-2), the J call TRBJ2-1, with 14 nucleotides matching TRBD2. V shed 4 bases, J shed 1 base, and the junction held 6 bases outside the gene matches. The CDR3 length is 18 residues. Germline CDR1 reads LGHDT; CDR2 reads YNNKEL (reference sequence). The CDR3, as DNA: TGTGCCAGCAGCCCCGGACTAGCGGGGGGCCGATCCTACAATGAGCAGTTCTTC. This gives the protein CASSPGLAGGRSYNEQFF.

V usage is TRBV7-2 and J usage is TRBJ2-1; no clear D. This CDR3 is built from 13 residues. The V and J ends lost 5 bases and 10 bases respectively, with 15 bases between them. CDR1 is SGHTA, CDR2 FQGNSA, per germline. The CDR3 DNA sequence: TGTGCCAGCAGCCACAGTCATAGATCCGAGCAGTTCTTC. Protein product: CASSHSHRSEQFF. The whole variable domain, filled in from reference TRBV7-2 and TRBJ2-1, reads GAGVSQSPSNKVTEKGKDVELRCDPISGHTALYWYRQSLGQGLEFLIYFQGNSAPDKSGLPSDRFSAERTGGSVSTLTIQRTQQEDSAVYLCASSHSHRSEQFFGPGTRLTVL.

Remarks on this clone: One junction end disagrees with the germline gene, perhaps due to a read error. As DNA, the CDR3 is TGTGCCAGCAGCTACCAACAGGGGTTGATCACATTT. Translated, it gives CASSYQQGLITF. This chain links TRBV5-6 with TRBJ2-3, with TRBD1 matching over 7 bases. Germline CDR1 is SGHDT and CDR2 is YYEEEE. This CDR3 contains 12 residues.

This chain links TRBV4-1 with TRBJ2-7; 7 bases are a match to TRBD1. Germline V lookup: CDR1 MGHRA, CDR2 YSYEKL. The CDR3 has 15 residues. V trimming: 1 base; J trimming: 3 bases; junction bases outside the gene matches: 6. CDR3 nucleotide sequence: TGCGCCAGCAGCCAAGCCTACGACAGGGTCTACGAGCAGTACTTC. This codes for CASSQAYDRVYEQYF.

The gene calls are TRBV9 and TRBJ2-3; tentatively, D is TRBD1 (6 bases). This CDR3 contains 15 residues. Per the germline V gene, CDR1 is SGDLS and CDR2 is YYNGEE. V was pared by 4 bases and J by 0 bases, with 12 bases between. The CDR3 here is CASSSGATSTDTQYF. The CDR3 DNA reads as TGTGCCAGCAGCTCAGGGGCTACTAGCACAGATACGCAGTATTTT.